The source of this T cell receptor (beta chain) is a study of radiotherapy plus CTLA-4 blockade in lung cancer. Overall study: Of the patients, about 20% showed objective responses and 31% attained disease control. General study points: Interferon-beta, together with early blood T cell clone dynamics, reportedly best predicted response. Peripheral blood showed expansion of tumor-derived TCR clones after radiotherapy and ipilimumab.

TCRdb keeps only in-frame clones here, not all; method: immunoSEQ multiplex PCR. The sample has about 97,000 clones, 65% to 75% seen once. The germline CDR1 and CDR2 sequences are MNHEY and SVGAGI. Trimming removed 8 bases at V and 7 bases at J, with 6 bases between. The CDR3 is made up of 10 amino acids. Comments on this clone: What it recognizes is unknown.

Chemo-refractory metastatic non-small-cell lung cancer patients were treated with focal radiation plus CTLA-4 blockade with ipilimumab. The rearrangement joins TRBV6-5 to TRBJ2-1; D is ambiguous. This TCR was sampled from a human donor with non-small cell lung cancer who had a partial response to radiotherapy plus ipilimumab. Some clones in this sample may be carry-over from other donors' samples. The material sequenced was peripheral blood, taken from a patient treated with radiotherapy plus ipilimumab. For the CDR3, the DNA is TGTGCCAGCTCGAGAAATGAGCAGTTCTTC. Encoded protein: CASSRNEQFF.